This section outlines one TCR beta chain sequence together with its context. The antigen is undetermined. This sample was taken from a study of blood T cells in healthy people across ages. The use of a sample-barcoded 5' primer and a J-beta primer mix characterized a second PCR of 7 to 11 cycles. One entry per CDR3 protein, called by TCRdb with MiXCR from the 5' RACE reads. The data hold 650,000 to 800,000 distinct CDR3 sequences, with 40% to 65% observed a single time. Germline V CDR1 and CDR2: SGDLS, YYNGEE. The V gene end was trimmed by 3 bases and the J gene end by 8 bases; junction bases not matched to a gene: 10. This CDR3 has 15 amino acids. General study points: Unsorted PBMCs ruled out conclusive naive versus antigen-experienced comparison.

The origin of this receptor is an elderly woman in good health. The sample consisted of blood. The chain recombines TRBV9 with TRBJ1-4; 7 nucleotides align to TRBD1. The CDR3 sequence is CASSGRQGGDEKLFF. The CDR3 nucleotides are TGTGCCAGCAGCGGAAGACAGGGTGGGGACGAAAAACTGTTTTTT. Using reference TRBV9 and TRBJ1-4 for the parts outside the CDR3, the full variable domain is DSGVTQTPKHLITATGQRVTLRCSPRSGDLSVYWYQQSLDQGLQFLIQYYNGEERAKGNILERFSAQQFPDLHSELNLSSLELGDSALYFCASSGRQGGDEKLFFGSGTQLSVL.